Described below is a single T cell receptor (beta chain) sequence and its context. This clonotype has a count of ten or more. Its cognate antigen has yet to be identified. No base quality values were provided; no much bigger clone lies one nucleotide off. The library was built by means of 5' RACE. For sequencing, a NextSeq 500 was employed. In the TCR library protocol, unique molecular identifiers were attached to individual cDNA molecules to correct for PCR bias and sequencing error. TCR alpha and beta chains were both sequenced, and the abundances of alpha and beta sequences in each sample were closely correlated with each other. For the original study's pipeline: Decombinator V4 was used to annotate the V gene, J gene and CDR3 of the TCR sequences. TCRs were defined as expanded if a significant change between any two time points was detected under a Poisson model with p below 0.0001. TCR abundances were normalised to the total number of TCRs sequenced in each sample and reported as counts per million. MAIT TCRs were defined by TRAV1-2 paired with TRAJ12, TRAJ20 or TRAJ33, and iNKT TCRs by TRAV10 paired with TRAJ18. VDJdb, accessed on 1 November 2021, was searched for TCRs annotated for CMV, EBV and SARS-CoV-2, and TCRs annotated for more than one antigen were excluded. The public reads were quality trimmed at Q25 with fastp and then assembled into clones with MiXCR by TCRdb, keeping productive beta chains. Each CDR3 protein appears once, grouped with its most common genes and DNA. The V and J calls were determined by TCRdb, not by the authors. This sample holds tens of thousands of distinct CDR3 sequences; more than 8.5% were observed only once. The ten biggest clones cover roughly a sixth of the sample.

The data were taken from a study of early T cells in non-severe SARS-CoV-2 infection (dated by TCRdb to the early 2020s). Context from the whole study: Bulk RNA from unsorted whole blood was used for TCR sequencing, so alpha and beta chains could not be paired. What the work shows at the level of the full study, not this receptor alone: VDJdb matching was skewed toward anti-spike CD8 responses, so virus-specific expansions were likely underestimated and private and CD4 specificities were missed.

A case-control design nested within a healthcare worker cohort in London, UK, was used, with weekly nasopharyngeal swab PCR tests and blood sampling performed. Healthcare workers were enrolled in the week of the UK lockdown, from 23 to 31 March 2020, and were followed every week for up to roughly 16 weeks. The junction shows trimming of 4 bases on V and 6 bases on J, and the gene matches do not reach 4 bases of it. Looking up the germline V gene yields CDR1 KGHDR and CDR2 SFDVKD. From the cysteine up to the phenylalanine, the CDR3 has a length of 13 residues. Only the CDR3 portion is preserved as DNA: 39 bases, with reading frame beginning at the first base.

This receptor was obtained from an adult who was a healthcare worker with PCR-confirmed SARS-CoV-2 infection or an uninfected control (not recorded which). The sample in question was whole blood, obtained at baseline. The chain is assembled from TRBV24-1 and TRBJ2-7; 8 central nucleotides agree with TRBD2. The CDR3 region has the sequence CATSDSGTSEQYF. In nucleotides, the sequence is TGTGCCACCAGTGACTCCGGGACTAGCGAGCAGTACTTC.